This T cell receptor (beta chain) was sequenced for a study of T cells expressing NK-cell markers. Overall study context: Sorted CD3+CD56+NKG2C+, CD3+CD56+NKG2C- and CD3+CD56-NKG2C+ T cells supplied TCR beta repertoires. Study-level results: In a group of 5 to 7 donors, dominant NKG2C+ clonotypes represented about 1.0-8% of CD8+ T cells.

Germline-derived CDR1 and CDR2 are LGHNA and YNFKEQ. The CDR3 loop spans 18 amino acids. Comments on this clonotype: What it binds is unknown.

In generating TCR beta cDNA, 5'RACE template switching with UMIs was used. TCRdb reanalyzed the 5' RACE reads and collapses them to one entry per CDR3 protein, without DNA. This sample's table reports roughly 160,000 distinct CDR3 sequences. The chain uses TRBV4-2 and TRBJ2-5; the TCRdb D gene call, TRBD2, has no DNA to confirm it. The receptor was derived from a woman between 18 and 69 years old in good health. Sequenced: blood T cells: a sorted CD56 or NKG2C T cell subset, CD4+ or CD8+ T cells, or bulk PBMC T cells (not recorded which). Here the CDR3 reads CASSQVAGGPPYQETQYF.